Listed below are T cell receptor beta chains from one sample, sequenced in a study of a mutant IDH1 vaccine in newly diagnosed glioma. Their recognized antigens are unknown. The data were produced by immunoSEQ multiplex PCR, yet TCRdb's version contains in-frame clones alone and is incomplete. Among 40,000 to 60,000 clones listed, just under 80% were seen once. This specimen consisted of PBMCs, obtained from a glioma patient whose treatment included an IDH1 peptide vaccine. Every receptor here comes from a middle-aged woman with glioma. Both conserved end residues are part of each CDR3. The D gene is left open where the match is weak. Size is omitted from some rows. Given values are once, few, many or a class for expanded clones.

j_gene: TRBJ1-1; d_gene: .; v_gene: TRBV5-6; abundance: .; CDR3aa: CASSLDRHSEAFF; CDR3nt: TGTGCCAGCAGCTTGGACAGGCACTCTGAAGCTTTCTTT
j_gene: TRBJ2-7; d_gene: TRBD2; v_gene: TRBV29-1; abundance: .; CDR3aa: CSVKKLPSTSGGQLAYEQYF; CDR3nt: TGCAGCGTTAAAAAACTCCCGTCGACTAGCGGGGGGCAGCTAGCGTACGAGCAGTACTTC
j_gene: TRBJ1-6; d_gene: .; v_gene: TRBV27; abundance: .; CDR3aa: CASSFEGFGPLHF; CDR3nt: TGTGCCAGCAGTTTCGAGGGATTCGGGCCCCTCCACTTT
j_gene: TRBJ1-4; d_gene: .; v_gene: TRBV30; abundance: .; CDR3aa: CAWRGLSGEKLFF; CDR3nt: TGTGCCTGGAGAGGTCTCAGCGGCGAAAAACTGTTTTTT
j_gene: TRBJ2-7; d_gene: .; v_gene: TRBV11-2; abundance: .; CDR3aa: CASSWVTGRSYEQYF; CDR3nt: TGTGCCAGCAGCTGGGTGACAGGCCGCTCCTACGAGCAGTACTTC
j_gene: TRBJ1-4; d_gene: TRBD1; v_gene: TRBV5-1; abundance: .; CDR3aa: CASSDRAATNEKLFF; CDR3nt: TGCGCCAGCTCGGACAGGGCGGCAACTAATGAAAAACTGTTTTTT
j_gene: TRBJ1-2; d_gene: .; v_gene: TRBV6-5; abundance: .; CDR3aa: CASSYGRDYGYTF; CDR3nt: TGTGCCAGCAGTTATGGACGGGACTATGGCTACACCTTC
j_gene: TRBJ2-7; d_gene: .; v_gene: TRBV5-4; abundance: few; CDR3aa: CASSPAVNHEQYF; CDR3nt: TGTGCCAGCAGCCCGGCGGTGAACCACGAGCAGTACTTC
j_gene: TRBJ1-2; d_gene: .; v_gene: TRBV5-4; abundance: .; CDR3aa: CASSPPSGAYYGYTF; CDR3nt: TGTGCCAGCAGCCCGCCTTCCGGGGCCTACTATGGCTACACCTTC
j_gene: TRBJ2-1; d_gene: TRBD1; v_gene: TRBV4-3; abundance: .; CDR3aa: CASSQDAGGNLNEQFF; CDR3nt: TGCGCCAGCAGCCAAGACGCAGGGGGCAATCTCAATGAGCAGTTCTTC
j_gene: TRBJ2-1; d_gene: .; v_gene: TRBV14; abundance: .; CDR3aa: CASTSRGFGNEQFF; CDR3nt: TGTGCCAGCACCTCTAGGGGTTTCGGTAATGAGCAGTTCTTC
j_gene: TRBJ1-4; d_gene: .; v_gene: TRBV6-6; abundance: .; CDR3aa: CASSYWINEKLFF; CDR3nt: TGTGCCAGCAGTTATTGGATAAATGAAAAACTGTTTTTT
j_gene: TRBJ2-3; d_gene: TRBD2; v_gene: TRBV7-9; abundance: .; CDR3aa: CASSLTSGGFTDTQYF; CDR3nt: TGTGCCAGCAGCTTGACTAGCGGGGGGTTCACAGATACGCAGTATTTT
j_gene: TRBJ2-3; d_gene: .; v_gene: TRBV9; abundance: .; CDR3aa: CASSVEFTDTQYF; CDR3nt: TGTGCCAGCAGCGTAGAGTTCACAGATACGCAGTATTTT
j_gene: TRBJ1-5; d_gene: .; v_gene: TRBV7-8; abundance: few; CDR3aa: CASSLAPLAGTPPRPQHF; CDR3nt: TGTGCCAGCAGCTTAGCCCCCCTTGCAGGGACACCGCCGAGGCCCCAGCATTTT
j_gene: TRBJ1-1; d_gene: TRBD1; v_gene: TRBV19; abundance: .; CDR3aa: CASSITGGNTEAFF; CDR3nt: TGTGCCAGTAGTATAACAGGGGGGAACACTGAAGCTTTCTTT
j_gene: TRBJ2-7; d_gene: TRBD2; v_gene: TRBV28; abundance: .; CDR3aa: CATLAGSKNEQYF; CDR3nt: TGTGCCACCCTAGCGGGGAGCAAAAACGAGCAGTACTTC
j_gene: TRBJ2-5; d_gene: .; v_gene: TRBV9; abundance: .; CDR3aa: CASSVYGGGGEGTQYF; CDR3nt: TGTGCCAGCAGCGTGTACGGGGGCGGTGGGGAAGGGACCCAGTACTTC
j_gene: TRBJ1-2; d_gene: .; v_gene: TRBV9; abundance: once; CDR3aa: CASSPGVSTGGYTF; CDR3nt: TGTGCCAGCAGCCCCGGGGTTTCAACGGGCGGCTACACCTTC
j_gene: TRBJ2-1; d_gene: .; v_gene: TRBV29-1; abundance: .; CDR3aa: CSVPEAGSSYNEQFF; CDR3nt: TGCAGCGTTCCTGAGGCGGGGAGCTCCTACAATGAGCAGTTCTTC
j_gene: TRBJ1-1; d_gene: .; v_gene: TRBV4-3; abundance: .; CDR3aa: CASSQVLGSTEAFF; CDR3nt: TGCGCCAGCAGCCAAGTCCTGGGGTCCACTGAAGCTTTCTTT
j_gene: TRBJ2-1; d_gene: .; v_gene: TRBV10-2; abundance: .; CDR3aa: CASIGGYNEQFF; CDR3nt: TGCGCCAGCATAGGGGGATACAATGAGCAGTTCTTC